The 12 T cell receptor beta chains in this list originate from one sample, sequenced in a study of neurological immune-mediated disorders. TCRdb fed the 5' RACE reads into MiXCR, producing one record per CDR3 protein. The table records tens of thousands of distinct CDR3 sequences, about 15% of them present only once. Sequenced sample: PBMCs. All receptors derive from a woman in her thirties or forties in good health.

This clonotype was counted at least ten times. This chain uses TRBV12-3 or TRBV12-4 with TRBJ2-1; D is unclear. Deletions cut 1 base from V and 9 bases from J, with 10 bases between. The CDR3 runs to 13 residues. CDR3 in amino acids: CASSLGMVVEQFF. CDR3 coding DNA: TGTGCCAGCAGTTTAGGTATGGTGGTTGAGCAGTTCTTC.

This clonotype was observed at least ten times. The chain couples TRBV6-5 to TRBJ2-1; D gene unclear. This CDR3 is built from 13 residues. The germline V gene has CDR1 MNHEY and CDR2 SVGAGI. The V gene lost 2 bases and the J gene lost 9 bases, with 11 bases spanning the gap. CDR3 protein: CASSYPTSTEQFF. The DNA of the CDR3 is TGTGCCAGCAGTTACCCTACCTCGACTGAGCAGTTCTTC.

This clonotype was recorded at least ten times. V and J are TRBV9 and TRBJ2-2; D is uncertain. Germline V CDR1 and CDR2: SGDLS, YYNGEE. Trimming cost V 0 bases and J 6 bases, with 9 bases left between them. The CDR3 sequence is 14 residues long. CDR3 protein: CASSVGGTAGELFF. CDR3 bases: TGTGCCAGCAGCGTAGGGGGTACGGCCGGGGAGCTGTTTTTT.

This chain connects TRBV20-1 to TRBJ2-3; tentative D call: TRBD1 (6 bases). Trimming took 3 bases from V and 3 from J, leaving 16 bases between them. The CDR3 sequence is 15 residues long. Germline-derived CDR1 and CDR2 are DFQATT and SNEGSKA (reference sequence). The CDR3 is CSARPGTSWTDTQYF. The CDR3 DNA reads TGCAGTGCTAGGCCGGGGACATCTTGGACAGATACGCAGTATTTT.

The CDR3 region is CASTQANTEAFF. The CDR3 DNA sequence: TGTGCCAGTACCCAGGCGAACACTGAAGCTTTCTTT. The chain links TRBV3-1 to TRBJ1-1; D gene uncertain. CDR1 LGHDT and CDR2 YNNKEL come from the germline V gene (reference sequence). This CDR3 has 12 residues. V lost 9 bases to trimming and J lost 1 base, with 9 bases between them.

The chain joins TRBV5-1 to TRBJ2-1, with 12 bases lining up with TRBD2. The V gene end was trimmed by 2 bases and the J gene end by 3 bases; junction bases not matched to a gene: 15. The CDR3 is made up of 20 amino acids. Looked up from germline, CDR1 is SGHRS and CDR2 is YFSETQ. In nucleotides, the CDR3 is TGCGCCAGCAGCTTAGGTCGGCTAGCGGGGGGGCCAGAGGACTACAATGAGCAGTTCTTC. Its translation: CASSLGRLAGGPEDYNEQFF.

This clonotype was recorded many times. The chain recombines TRBV7-9 with TRBJ1-1; no definite D call. The CDR3 covers 13 residues. The germline gives CDR1 SEHNR, CDR2 FQNEAQ (reference sequence). V lost 1 base, J lost 1 base, and 4 bases lay in between. CDR3 amino acids: CASSLDPNTEAFF. For the CDR3, the DNA is TGTGCCAGCAGCTTAGACCCGAACACTGAAGCTTTCTTT.

This clonotype was counted only a few times. The chain has TRBV25-1 and TRBJ2-2; TRBD2 aligns across 10 bases. CDR1 and CDR2 from the germline V gene are MGHDK and SYGVNS. J was trimmed by 6 bases and V by 4 bases; bases with no gene match: 8. This CDR3 contains 16 residues. The CDR3 loop reads CASSGLAGVLPGELFF. The CDR3 nucleotides read TGTGCCAGCAGTGGCCTAGCGGGGGTCCTCCCCGGGGAGCTGTTTTTT.

This clonotype was counted between two and nine times. V usage is TRBV9 and J usage is TRBJ1-1, with a possible D match to TRBD1 (5 bases). This CDR3 region has 15 residues. Deletions cut 4 bases from V and 1 base from J, with 14 bases between. CDR1 is SGDLS and CDR2 is YYNGEE in the germline V gene. CDR3 sequence reads: CASSLGPGQNTEAFF. The CDR3 DNA sequence: TGTGCCAGCAGCCTAGGGCCAGGGCAGAACACTGAAGCTTTCTTT. Combining the CDR3 with reference TRBV9 and TRBJ1-1 gives the whole variable domain DSGVTQTPKHLITATGQRVTLRCSPRSGDLSVYWYQQSLDQGLQFLIQYYNGEERAKGNILERFSAQQFPDLHSELNLSSLELGDSALYFCASSLGPGQNTEAFFGQGTRLTVV.

This clonotype appeared many times. The chain employs TRBV4-3 and TRBJ1-1; perhaps TRBD1 as D (6 bases). Trimming stripped 0 bases from V and 6 bases from J, with 20 bases between. The CDR3 covers 17 residues. Germline values: CDR1 LGHNA, CDR2 YSLEER. In DNA, the CDR3 is TGCGCCAGCAGCCAAGATCTCAGGGGAGGGAGTTTGGCTGAAGCTTTCTTT. This translates into CASSQDLRGGSLAEAFF.

This clonotype was picked up many times. V and J are TRBV7-2 and TRBJ2-2; 10 nucleotides match TRBD2. The CDR3 totals 16 residues. The V gene's germline CDR1 is SGHTA and CDR2 FQGNSA. Germline trimming cut 4 bases from V and 8 bases from J; bases unmatched to any gene: 10. CDR3 region: CASSSSGGASRGELFF. CDR3 in DNA: TGTGCCAGCAGCTCCAGCGGGGGGGCGTCGCGGGGGGAGCTGTTTTTT.

This clonotype was observed many times. This rearrangement joins TRBV9 to TRBJ2-1; TRBD2 matches at 9 bases. Per the germline V gene, CDR1 is SGDLS and CDR2 is YYNGEE. V lost 4 bases to trimming and J lost 4 bases; unmatched junction nucleotides: 6. This CDR3 comprises 15 residues. Written as DNA, the CDR3 is TGTGCCAGCAGCCCCCGACTAGCGGAGTACAATGAGCAGTTCTTC. It specifies CASSPRLAEYNEQFF.